These 19 T cell receptor beta chains came from one sample sequenced in a study of T cells in localized non-small cell lung cancer. TCRdb's table, derived via immunoSEQ multiplex PCR, lists solely in-frame clones and lacks some. Of 4,600 or so clones in the sample, approximately 28% were seen once. Source: lung tumor tissue, taken before any cancer treatment. The source of these receptors is a man between 40 and 70 years old with stage III squamous cell lung carcinoma.

This clone was counted only a few times. The rearrangement links TRBV9 to TRBJ2-5; 7 bases agree with TRBD2. Germline loops: CDR1 SGDLS, CDR2 YYNGEE. The J segment lost 2 bases and the V segment lost 6 bases, leaving 7 bases of the junction unmatched. CDR3 size: 14 residues. The CDR3 sequence: CASTTFGGQETQYF. In DNA, the CDR3 is TGTGCCAGCACCACTTTCGGGGGGCAAGAGACCCAGTACTTC.

This clone was counted between two and nine times. The chain is built from TRBV6-1 and TRBJ2-3, with TRBD2 matching over 7 bases. V trimming: 1 base; J trimming: 4 bases; junction bases outside the gene matches: 5. The germline CDR1 and CDR2 sequences are MNHNS and SASEGT. CDR3 length: 15 residues. This CDR3 is CASSEGEGGADTQYF. The DNA for the CDR3 is TGTGCCAGCAGTGAAGGGGAGGGCGGGGCAGATACGCAGTATTTT.

The chain carries TRBV30 and TRBJ2-5; 7 bases align to TRBD1. Germline CDR1 GTSNPN, CDR2 SVGIG (reference sequence). This CDR3 is 14 amino acids long. The ends lost 0 bases at V and 5 bases at J; junction bases unmatched: 6. Here the CDR3 DNA reads TGTGCCTGGAGTGTCCTGCAGGGGGATGAGACCCAGTACTTC. This codes for CAWSVLQGDETQYF.

This clone was found a few times. This sequence joins TRBV6-8 and TRBJ2-6; tentatively, D is TRBD2 (6 bases). Germline V CDR1 and CDR2: MNHGY, SAAAGT. The CDR3 spans 16 residues. V shed 0 bases and J shed 2 bases, with 8 bases lying between them. CDR3 DNA: TGTGCCAGCAGTTACTCATCGGGGGCTGGGGCCAACGTCCTGACTTTC. Protein: CASSYSSGAGANVLTF.

This clone was seen a few times. The rearrangement links TRBV9 to TRBJ2-7; tentative D call: TRBD2 (5 bases). V was cut by 5 bases and J by 4 bases, with 10 bases left in between. The CDR3 covers 12 residues. From germline, CDR1 is SGDLS and CDR2 YYNGEE. CDR3 DNA sequence: TGTGCCAGCAGTGAGGGAAGATACGAGCAGTACTTC. This encodes CASSEGRYEQYF.

This clone was seen a handful of times. This chain uses TRBV12-5 with TRBJ1-2, with a possible D match to TRBD1 (6 bases). The germline V gene encodes CDR1 LGHNT and CDR2 FRNRAP. Deletions cut 4 bases from V and 4 bases from J, with 10 bases between. This CDR3 has 13 residues. The CDR3 is CASGSNRVYGYTF. The CDR3 DNA sequence: TGTGCTAGTGGTTCAAACAGGGTCTATGGCTACACCTTC.

The V gene is TRBV19, the J gene TRBJ2-1; a weak D match, TRBD1 (5 bases). CDR3 length: 15 amino acids. V lost 2 bases to trimming and J lost 6 bases, with 14 bases between them. Germline loops: CDR1 LNHDA, CDR2 SQIVND (reference sequence). The CDR3 loop reads CASSIILGAGNEQFF. CDR3 nucleotides: TGTGCCAGTAGTATAATCCTTGGGGCCGGCAATGAGCAGTTCTTC.

A few counts support this clone. This CDR3 is CASSSGQGRGDEKLFF. CDR3 in DNA: TGTGCCAGCAGCTCCGGACAGGGGCGAGGAGATGAAAAACTGTTTTTT. The chain uses TRBV11-3 and TRBJ1-4, with 9 bases matching TRBD1. Trimming took 4 bases from V and 6 from J; bases not matched to a gene: 9. Per germline, CDR1 SGHNT and CDR2 YENEEA. The CDR3 sequence is 16 residues long.

This clone was counted a few times. This chain connects TRBV6-8 to TRBJ1-5; D call uncertain. CDR3 length: 16 amino acids. Trimming stripped 4 bases from V and 1 base from J, with 14 bases between. CDR1 and CDR2 (germline): MNHGY, SAAAGT. CDR3 residues: CASSSEVGRSNQPQHF. The CDR3 nucleotides read TGTGCCAGCAGTTCCGAGGTGGGCAGGAGCAATCAGCCCCAGCATTTT.

The rearrangement links TRBV2 to TRBJ2-2; D gene uncertain. The CDR3 runs 14 residues. V was cut by 8 bases and J by 5 bases, with 15 bases left in between. CDR1 and CDR2 (germline): SNHLY, FYNNEI. CDR3 bases: TGTGCCAGCGAACAGACAAGTAATACCGGGGAGCTGTTTTTT. Translating gives CASEQTSNTGELFF. Filled out from reference TRBV2 and TRBJ2-2, the complete variable domain reads EPEVTQTPSHQVTQMGQEVILRCVPISNHLYFYWYRQILGQKVEFLVSFYNNEISEKSEIFDDQFSVERPDGSNFTLKIRSTKLEDSAMYFCASEQTSNTGELFFGEGSRLTVL.

The chain is built from TRBV14 and TRBJ1-3; 11 bases agree with TRBD1. V lost 4 bases and J lost 6; bases outside the gene matches: 2. The germline V gene encodes CDR1 SGHDN and CDR2 FVKESK. The CDR3 contains 14 residues. This CDR3 is CASSPGQGVNTIYF. CDR3 sequence (DNA): TGTGCCAGCAGCCCGGGACAGGGGGTAAACACCATATATTTT.

This chain joins TRBV19 and TRBJ2-5, with TRBD2 as a possible D gene (6 bases). This CDR3 is 13 amino acids long. V was pared by 3 bases and J by 7 bases, with 12 bases between. Germline loops: CDR1 LNHDA, CDR2 SQIVND (reference sequence). The CDR3 sequence: CASSMLTSGTQYF. CDR3 in DNA: TGTGCCAGTAGTATGTTGACTAGTGGGACCCAGTACTTC.

The J gene is TRBJ2-5, the V gene TRBV6-8; maybe TRBD2 (6 bases). Germline V gives CDR1 MNHGY, CDR2 SAAAGT. The V end lost 6 bases, the J end lost 5 bases, and 16 bases lay between the germline ends. This CDR3 spans 14 amino acids. This CDR3 is CASRFQTSWETQYF. In nucleotides, the CDR3 is TGTGCCAGCAGATTCCAAACTAGCTGGGAGACCCAGTACTTC.

This clone was observed a few times. The V gene is TRBV28, the J gene TRBJ2-5; 8 nucleotides agree with TRBD2. Germline CDR1 and CDR2: MDHEN and SYDVKM. Unmatched junction bases numbered 6, after V lost 4 bases and J lost 2 bases. This CDR3 spans 15 amino acids. CDR3 sequence reads: CASSSSGGGQETQYF. As DNA, the CDR3 is TGTGCCAGCAGTTCCTCCGGGGGGGGACAAGAGACCCAGTACTTC. The whole variable domain, filled in from reference TRBV28 and TRBJ2-5, reads DVKVTQSSRYLVKRTGEKVFLECVQDMDHENMFWYRQDPGLGLRLIYFSYDVKMKEKGDIPEGYSVSREKKERFSLILESASTNQTSMYLCASSSSGGGQETQYFGPGTRLLVL.

CDR3: CASSQYLGNNYGYTF. The DNA of the CDR3 is TGTGCCAGTAGCCAGTATCTAGGTAACAACTATGGCTACACCTTC. The J gene is TRBJ1-2, the V gene TRBV19; D gene uncertain. CDR1 and CDR2 (germline): LNHDA, SQIVND (reference sequence). Trimming left V 6 bases short and J 2 bases short, with 16 bases between. CDR3 length equals 15 residues.

The chain couples TRBV9 to TRBJ1-2; D is undetermined. The germline V gene encodes CDR1 SGDLS and CDR2 YYNGEE. There are 15 residues in the CDR3. The ends were cut back, 0 bases at V and 6 bases at J, with 15 bases in the middle. CDR3 region: CASSVAGFRPDGYTF. The DNA of the CDR3 is TGTGCCAGCAGCGTAGCCGGGTTTAGGCCCGATGGCTACACCTTC.

The rearrangement joins TRBV29-1 to TRBJ1-4, with 8 bases matching TRBD1. J lost 4 bases, V lost 7 bases, and 8 bases had no gene match. From germline, CDR1 is SQVTM and CDR2 ANQGSEA. The CDR3 totals 14 residues. CDR3: CSAADRGGNEKLFF. CDR3 nucleotide sequence: TGCAGCGCCGCAGACAGGGGCGGTAATGAAAAACTGTTTTTT.

The rearrangement uses TRBV19 and TRBJ1-3; D ambiguous. Trimming stripped 7 bases from V and 0 bases from J, with 10 bases between. CDR1 and CDR2 from the germline V gene are LNHDA and SQIVND (reference sequence). The CDR3 is made up of 14 amino acids. CDR3 sequence reads: CASTPASSGNTIYF. The CDR3 DNA reads TGTGCCAGTACCCCGGCGAGCTCTGGAAACACCATATATTTT.

The CDR3 sequence is CAWIGNTEAFF. In DNA, the CDR3 is TGTGCCTGGATCGGGAACACTGAAGCTTTCTTT. The rearrangement joins TRBV30 to TRBJ1-1, with D unresolved. The CDR3 contains 11 residues. Trimming removed 4 bases at V and 1 base at J, with 4 bases between. CDR1 is GTSNPN and CDR2 is SVGIG in the germline V gene (reference sequence).